The next 14 T cell receptor beta chains were all read from a single sample in a study of T cell responses to AZD1222 COVID-19 vaccine. Data came from immunoSEQ multiplex PCR; TCRdb stores just in-frame clones and leaves some out. This table has tens of thousands of clones, about 90% appearing once. Sequenced material: peripheral blood, taken on day 0 of AZD1222 vaccination. These receptors were collected from an adult in good health.

The DNA of the CDR3 is TGTGCCAGCACCTCCCGGGACAGTAACTATGGCTACACCTTC. Protein: CASTSRDSNYGYTF. The chain uses TRBV4-2 and TRBJ1-2; 7 nucleotides line up with TRBD1. CDR3 length equals 14 residues. V lost 7 bases, J lost 1 base, and 6 bases stayed unmatched. Germline lookup yields CDR1 LGHNA and CDR2 YNFKEQ.

The chain joins TRBV7-2 to TRBJ1-3; 8 positions agree with TRBD1. Trimming removed 5 bases from V and 0 bases from J; junction bases left unmatched: 9. Per the germline V gene, CDR1 is SGHTA and CDR2 is FQGNSA. This CDR3 has 17 residues. The CDR3 region is CASSLRTGPSSGNTIYF. The CDR3 DNA is TGTGCCAGCAGCCTACGGACAGGGCCGAGCTCTGGAAACACCATATATTTT. Full variable domain (rest looked up from reference TRBV7-2 and TRBJ1-3): GAGVSQSPSNKVTEKGKDVELRCDPISGHTALYWYRQSLGQGLEFLIYFQGNSAPDKSGLPSDRFSAERTGGSVSTLTIQRTQQEDSAVYLCASSLRTGPSSGNTIYFGEGSWLTVV.

This sequence joins TRBV2 and TRBJ2-5, with D possibly being TRBD1 (6 bases). Germline CDR1 SNHLY, CDR2 FYNNEI. Deletions cut 5 bases from V and 5 bases from J, with 12 bases between. The CDR3 has 13 amino acids. The CDR3 loop is CASSQGFRETQYF. Here the CDR3 DNA reads TGTGCCAGCAGTCAGGGGTTCCGGGAGACCCAGTACTTC.

The chain combines TRBV5-1 with TRBJ2-5; 8 positions agree with TRBD1. Trimming removed 1 base from V and 4 bases from J; junction bases left unmatched: 0. This CDR3 contains 13 residues. Germline CDR1 and CDR2: SGHRS and YFSETQ. This chain's CDR3 is CASSLQGAETQYF. CDR3 bases: TGCGCCAGCAGCTTGCAGGGGGCAGAGACCCAGTACTTC.

The V call is TRBV3-1 (or the pseudogene TRBV3-2), the J call TRBJ2-1, with 12 bases fitting TRBD2. CDR1 is LGHDT, CDR2 YNNKEL, per germline (reference sequence). The CDR3 covers 18 residues. With V trimmed by 5 bases and J by 5 bases, 13 bases remained unmatched. CDR3 sequence reads: CASSYFSASGGGHNEQFF. As DNA, the CDR3 is TGTGCCAGCAGCTACTTCTCCGCTAGCGGGGGGGGACACAATGAGCAGTTCTTC.

CDR3 bases: TGTGCCAGCAGTGAATCCGGGACCGGGGACCCCAACTATGGCTACACCTTC. This sequence encodes CASSESGTGDPNYGYTF. The genes are TRBV6-1 and TRBJ1-2; possibly TRBD1 for D (5 bases). The CDR3 length is 17 residues. Germline loops: CDR1 MNHNS, CDR2 SASEGT. The ends were cut back, 2 bases at V and 2 bases at J, with 18 bases in the middle.

J is TRBJ2-1 and V is TRBV19; the match to TRBD2 covers 9 bases. Unmatched junction bases numbered 9, after V lost 10 bases and J lost 8 bases. The CDR3 sequence is 13 residues long. Germline-derived CDR1 and CDR2 are LNHDA and SQIVND (reference sequence). CDR3 protein: CATRAGGGDEQFF. The CDR3 DNA sequence: TGTGCCACCAGAGCGGGAGGAGGCGATGAGCAGTTCTTC.

V is TRBV27 and J is TRBJ1-4; 10 bases map to TRBD1. Germline loops: CDR1 MNHEY, CDR2 SMNVEV (reference sequence). The CDR3 runs to 15 residues. Unmatched junction bases numbered 6, after V lost 3 bases and J lost 8 bases. The CDR3 DNA follows: TGTGCCAGCAGTTTTGGAGGGACAGGGGTGGAAAAACTGTTTTTT. Translated: CASSFGGTGVEKLFF.

This clone was recorded only once. The chain employs TRBV19 and TRBJ1-2, with D uncertain. This CDR3 contains 13 residues. Trimming took 5 bases from V and 3 from J, leaving 10 bases between them. The germline V gene has CDR1 LNHDA and CDR2 SQIVND (reference sequence). This chain's CDR3 is CASSDSGDYGYTF. The CDR3 nucleotides read TGTGCCAGTAGTGACTCTGGAGACTATGGCTACACCTTC.

The V gene is TRBV6-1, the J gene TRBJ1-1; TRBD1 is a possible D gene (6 bases). CDR3 length: 15 residues. V lost 2 bases and J lost 2, with 12 bases in between. CDR1 is MNHNS, CDR2 SASEGT, per germline. The CDR3 region has the DNA TGTGCCAGCAGTGAATTTTGGGGGCTCAACACTGAAGCTTTCTTT. It codes for CASSEFWGLNTEAFF.

The chain uses TRBV18 and TRBJ2-3; D is ambiguous. The length of the CDR3 is 11 residues. CDR1 and CDR2 from the germline V gene are KGHSH and LQKENI. V was clipped by 4 bases and J by 3 bases, with 2 bases between them. CDR3 residues: CASSRTDTQYF. The CDR3 DNA follows: TGTGCCAGCTCACGGACAGATACGCAGTATTTT. The full variable domain, rest sourced from reference TRBV18 and TRBJ2-3, is NAGVMQNPRHLVRRRGQEARLRCSPMKGHSHVYWYRQLPEEGLKFMVYLQKENIIDESGMPKERFSAEFPKEGPSILRIQQVVRGDSAAYFCASSRTDTQYFGPGTRLTVL.

The rearrangement uses TRBV5-1 and TRBJ2-7; D might be TRBD2 (5 bases). Germline V lookup: CDR1 SGHRS, CDR2 YFSETQ. CDR3 size: 12 residues. The V gene lost 0 bases and the J gene lost 5 bases, with 6 bases spanning the gap. The CDR3 bases are TGCGCCAGCAGCTTGGCGGGGAACGAGCAGTACTTC. Protein product: CASSLAGNEQYF.

This chain links TRBV6-1 with TRBJ1-4; 7 nucleotides line up with TRBD1. CDR1 is MNHNS, CDR2 SASEGT, per germline. This CDR3 spans 14 amino acids. V was clipped by 3 bases and J by 8 bases; unmatched bases: 6. For the CDR3, the DNA is TGTGCCAGCAGTGAGTCTACAGGGGACGAAAAACTGTTTTTT. Its translation: CASSESTGDEKLFF.

The chain has TRBV12-3 or TRBV12-4 and TRBJ2-6; D unresolved. The CDR3 length is 13 residues. Trimming removed 6 bases at V and 0 bases at J, with 3 bases between. CDR3 nucleotide sequence: TGTGCCAGCAGGTACTCTGGGGCCAACGTCCTGACTTTC. Translating gives CASRYSGANVLTF.